At least ten counts were recorded for the clone carrying this T cell receptor beta chain. The V end lost 5 bases, the J end lost 2 bases, and 15 bases lay between the germline ends. From germline, CDR1 is SGHTA and CDR2 FQGNSA. The CDR3 length is 15 residues. This record comes from a study of naive and memory T cell subsets. Treatment of the sample: skin biopsy from PPD injection site in Mantoux-positive individual. A UMI-containing oligonucleotide was joined by 3' ligation to the TCR cDNA template. Unsorted total RNA, about 1 to 1000 ng, was DNase treated before reverse transcription. Ligated cDNA underwent four rounds of PCR with nested alpha and beta constant region primers and SP2. TCRdb independently ran MiXCR on the UMI-ligation and nested PCR reads; one entry per CDR3 protein. The profile shows 40,000 or so distinct CDR3 sequences, 9.5% to 11% of them singletons.

The source of this sequence is an adult in good health. Sequencing used skin, obtained from a tuberculin skin test site. The chain recombines TRBV7-2 with TRBJ2-5, with D perhaps matching TRBD2 (6 bases). The CDR3 sequence: CASSPRTGLQETQYF. The CDR3 DNA follows: TGTGCCAGCAGCCCGCGTACAGGACTACAAGAGACCCAGTACTTC.